These 16 T cell receptor beta chains originate from one sample sequenced in a study of blood T cell repertoires in COVID-19. Sequenced by immunoSEQ multiplex PCR; TCRdb stores in-frame clones only, minus some. The profile shows about 130,000 clones, more than 80% of them singletons. Sequencing used peripheral blood. The receptors come from a human donor in a cohort sampled during active COVID-19.

The V gene is TRBV5-4, the J gene TRBJ2-1; TRBD2 matches 7 bases. This CDR3 spans 15 amino acids. The germline gives CDR1 SGHNT, CDR2 YYREEE (reference sequence). J lost 6 bases, V lost 0 bases, and 6 bases had no gene match. The CDR3 DNA reads as TGTGCCAGCAGCTTGGACCCGGGGGGAGTCAATGAGCAGTTCTTC. Translated: CASSLDPGGVNEQFF.

The chain links TRBV5-6 to TRBJ1-5; D unresolved. V lost 4 bases and J lost 1, with 3 bases in between. This CDR3 spans 12 amino acids. From germline, CDR1 is SGHDT and CDR2 YYEEEE. The CDR3 protein is CASSLSNQPQHF. The CDR3 DNA reads as TGTGCCAGCAGCCTAAGCAATCAGCCCCAGCATTTT.

J is TRBJ1-3 and V is TRBV14, with 8 nucleotides matching TRBD1. The CDR3 sequence is 14 residues long. Trimming took 4 bases from V and 9 from J; bases not matched to a gene: 8. Germline assignment: CDR1 SGHDN and CDR2 FVKESK. CDR3 sequence reads: CASSLPGQDGTIYF. The CDR3 region has the DNA TGTGCCAGCAGCCTCCCGGGACAGGATGGCACCATATATTTT.

The chain links TRBV10-3 to TRBJ2-3; D possibly corresponds to TRBD2 (6 bases). V lost 7 bases, J lost 5 bases, and 19 bases lay in between. Germline values: CDR1 ENHRY, CDR2 SYGVKD. The CDR3 extends over 15 amino acids. The CDR3 DNA reads TGTGCCATCACTCCGAAAAACACCGGGGGAGATACGCAGTATTTT. Translating it yields CAITPKNTGGDTQYF.

The CDR3 region has the DNA TGTGCCAGCAGATACCCGGGCGGGAGGGGGGAGCAGTTCTTC. Amino acids: CASRYPGGRGEQFF. The chain recombines TRBV6-2 or TRBV6-3 with TRBJ2-1, with 9 bases fitting TRBD2. Germline V lookup: CDR1 MNHEY, CDR2 SVGEGT. V lost 6 bases and J lost 10; bases outside the gene matches: 10. The CDR3 totals 14 residues.

The sample holds a few counts of this clone. The J gene is TRBJ1-4, the V gene TRBV7-2; the D is unclear. This CDR3 is built from 15 residues. Germline-derived CDR1 and CDR2 are SGHTA and FQGNSA. The V end lost 5 bases, the J end lost 0 bases, and 10 bases lay between the germline ends. For the CDR3, the DNA is TGTGCCAGCAGCCAAATCGGGTCAACTAATGAAAAACTGTTTTTT. Translating it yields CASSQIGSTNEKLFF.

V gene TRBV5-1 combines with J gene TRBJ2-2, with D possibly being TRBD1 (6 bases). Germline V lookup: CDR1 SGHRS, CDR2 YFSETQ. V gave up 4 bases and J gave up 3 bases, with 19 bases separating them. The CDR3 contains 17 residues. CDR3 DNA sequence: TGCGCCAGCAGCCCACGACAGGTCCAGGTCGACACCGGGGAGCTGTTTTTT. Translating it yields CASSPRQVQVDTGELFF.

The chain combines TRBV16 with TRBJ1-6, with 7 bases that match TRBD1. Germline-derived CDR1 and CDR2 are KGHSY and FQNENV. CDR3 length: 16 amino acids. V shed 5 bases and J 6 bases; nucleotides not matched to a gene: 10. CDR3 protein: CASSWDRPVGNSPLHF. Written as DNA, the CDR3 is TGTGCCAGCAGCTGGGACAGACCTGTGGGTAATTCACCCCTCCACTTT.

This clone was recorded a few times. The J gene is TRBJ2-3, the V gene TRBV5-4; TRBD1 is a possible D gene (5 bases). The CDR3 extends over 15 amino acids. V was clipped by 0 bases and J by 4 bases, with 12 bases between them. Germline values: CDR1 SGHNT, CDR2 YYREEE (reference sequence). For the CDR3, the DNA is TGTGCCAGCAGCTTGGATGCAGGGATGGCAGATACGCAGTATTTT. Its translation: CASSLDAGMADTQYF. Full variable domain (missing parts from reference TRBV5-4 and TRBJ2-3): ETGVTQSPTHLIKTRGQQVTLRCSSQSGHNTVSWYQQALGQGPQFIFQYYREEENGRGNFPPRFSGLQFPNYSSELNVNALELDDSALYLCASSLDAGMADTQYFGPGTRLTVL.

In this sample, this clone turned up once. The chain uses TRBV11-2 and TRBJ2-7; 10 bases match TRBD2. This CDR3 has 18 amino acids. Trimming took 1 base from V and 2 from J; bases not matched to a gene: 11. Per the germline V gene, CDR1 is SGHAT and CDR2 is FQNNGV. The CDR3 is CASSLVPQLAGPPYEQYF. In DNA, the CDR3 is TGTGCCAGCAGCTTAGTCCCTCAACTAGCGGGGCCTCCCTACGAGCAGTACTTC.

This clone was picked up a small number of times. This chain connects TRBV19 to TRBJ2-7, with D unclear. Germline V lookup: CDR1 LNHDA, CDR2 SQIVND (reference sequence). CDR3 length: 11 residues. V was trimmed by 6 bases and J by 5 bases, leaving 8 bases between them. CDR3 coding DNA: TGTGCCAGTAGCCAGGATCACGAGCAGTACTTC. Its protein product is CASSQDHEQYF.

In this sample, this clone turned up once. The V gene is TRBV10-3, the J gene TRBJ2-1; D might be TRBD2 (5 bases). The CDR3 is 18 residues long. Germline V lookup: CDR1 ENHRY, CDR2 SYGVKD. Trimming stripped 4 bases from V and 0 bases from J, with 19 bases between. This CDR3 is CAISGPSSTQSSYNEQFF. CDR3 DNA sequence: TGTGCCATCAGTGGACCCTCTAGCACCCAGAGCTCCTACAATGAGCAGTTCTTC.

This rearrangement joins TRBV4-3 to TRBJ2-1; 7 bases are shared with TRBD2. After removal of 4 bases from V and 5 bases from J, the junction contained 11 bases not matched to a gene. CDR3 length equals 16 residues. Germline V gene lookup returns CDR1 LGHNA and CDR2 YSLEER. The CDR3 nucleotides are TGCGCCAGCAGCCGTTCCCTAGCGGCCCTCGACAATGAGCAGTTCTTC. Encoded protein: CASSRSLAALDNEQFF.

The chain combines TRBV5-4 with TRBJ1-2; TRBD1 matches at 9 bases. V lost 6 bases to trimming and J lost 4 bases; unmatched junction nucleotides: 10. Per the germline V gene, CDR1 is SGHNT and CDR2 is YYREEE (reference sequence). This CDR3 is built from 15 residues. The CDR3 nucleotides are TGTGCCAGCAACGAGGGACAGGGTGTGGGCTATGGCTACACCTTC. It codes for CASNEGQGVGYGYTF.

V is TRBV5-5 and J is TRBJ1-5; 7 bases align to TRBD1. In germline, CDR1 is SGHKS, CDR2 YYEKEE (reference sequence). The CDR3 has 15 amino acids. The J segment lost 7 bases and the V segment lost 4 bases, leaving 11 bases of the junction unmatched. CDR3 nucleotides: TGTGCCAGCAGCCTCTGGACAGGAGGTGCCCAGCCCCAGCATTTT. Amino acid sequence: CASSLWTGGAQPQHF.

The chain couples TRBV30 to TRBJ2-1, with unresolved D. V was clipped by 3 bases and J by 6 bases, with 9 bases between them. The CDR3 is made up of 12 amino acids. Germline V lookup: CDR1 GTSNPN, CDR2 SVGIG (reference sequence). The CDR3 DNA follows: TGTGCCTGGAGCCTTAATAGCAATGAGCAGTTCTTC. Amino acids: CAWSLNSNEQFF. Complete variable domain (other parts from reference TRBV30 and TRBJ2-1): SQTIHQWPATLVQPVGSPLSLECTVEGTSNPNLYWYRQAAGRGLQLLFYSVGIGQISSEVPQNLSASRPQDRQFILSSKKLLLSDSGFYLCAWSLNSNEQFFGPGTRLTVL.